This is a list of T cell receptor beta chains from one sample in a study of regulatory T cells in long-lasting Graves disease. TCRdb used MiXCR to reprocess the multiplex PCR reads, holding one entry per CDR3 protein. The data show roughly 400,000 distinct CDR3 sequences, 15% seen once. This sample was shared with a second study, whose subject was T cells in Graves' hyperthyroidism and ophthalmopathy.

The sample here was peripheral blood mononuclear cells (PBMCs), taken at new diagnosis, from a patient treated with antithyroid drugs. The receptors were sampled from a woman aged 40 to 50 with Graves disease. The CDR3 runs from the conserved cysteine through the conserved F or W. The order of the fields is V gene, clone size, CDR3 length, J gene, D gene, CDR3 DNA, CDR3 protein. The D gene is left open where the match is weak. The size of a clone is reported for some rows only, either as once, few or many, or as a class for expanded clones.

V: TRBV6-9
size: few
length: 14
J: TRBJ2-7
D: -
DNA: TGTGCCAGCAGTTACGGGAGCAGTTCCTACGAGCAGTACTTC
CDR3: CASSYGSSSYEQYF

V: TRBV27
size: many
length: 16
J: TRBJ2-1
D: TRBD2
DNA: TGTGCCAGCAGTTTATTAGCGGGAGGATCGGGCAATGAGCAGTTCTTC
CDR3: CASSLLAGGSGNEQFF

V: TRBV10-2
size: many
length: 14
J: TRBJ2-7
D: TRBD2
DNA: TGCGCCAGCAGTGCTCCGGGAGGGTCCTACGAGCAGTACTTC
CDR3: CASSAPGGSYEQYF

V: TRBV7-2
size: -
length: 14
J: TRBJ1-2
D: TRBD1
DNA: TGTGCCAGCAGCTTAGTAAGACAGGGGGATGGCTACACCTTC
CDR3: CASSLVRQGDGYTF

V: TRBV11-2
size: many
length: 17
J: TRBJ2-2
D: TRBD2
DNA: TGTGCCAGCACCAGCACCCCGGGACGCGGGGGCACCGGGGAGCTGTTTTTT
CDR3: CASTSTPGRGGTGELFF

V: TRBV5-4
size: many
length: 17
J: TRBJ2-5
D: TRBD2
DNA: TGTGCCAGCAGCTTGGTGGGGGGGGGAATCGAGAAAGAGACCCAGTACTTC
CDR3: CASSLVGGGIEKETQYF

V: TRBV19
size: -
length: 13
J: TRBJ2-7
D: TRBD2
DNA: TGTGCCAGTAGCGATACTAGCGCGCGCGAGCAGTACTTC
CDR3: CASSDTSAREQYF

V: TRBV7-9
size: few
length: 16
J: TRBJ2-3
D: -
DNA: TGTGCCAGCAGCTTAGCGCGAGGAGGGGTATCCGATACGCAGTATTTT
CDR3: CASSLARGGVSDTQYF

V: TRBV5-5
size: -
length: 15
J: TRBJ2-7
D: TRBD1
DNA: TGTGCCAGCAGCTTGGGTCAGGGGGCCACCTACGAGCAGTACTTC
CDR3: CASSLGQGATYEQYF

V: TRBV20-1
size: many
length: 15
J: TRBJ2-5
D: TRBD1
DNA: TGCAGTGCTAGAGATGACAGGGATAAAGGCGAGACCCAGTACTTC
CDR3: CSARDDRDKGETQYF

V: TRBV20-1
size: few
length: 14
J: TRBJ2-1
D: -
DNA: TGCAGTGCTAGATTTGGCCCCGGCCACAATGAGCAGTTCTTC
CDR3: CSARFGPGHNEQFF

V: TRBV11-2
size: many
length: 20
J: TRBJ2-1
D: TRBD2
DNA: TGTGCCAGCACCCGTTCTCGCTCGCTAGCGGGAGGGAGCTCCTACAATGAGCAGTTCTTC
CDR3: CASTRSRSLAGGSSYNEQFF

V: TRBV20-1
size: many
length: 12
J: TRBJ2-1
D: -
DNA: TGCAGTGCCATACAGAACCTCAATGAGCAGTTCTTC
CDR3: CSAIQNLNEQFF

V: TRBV9
size: -
length: 16
J: TRBJ1-4
D: TRBD1
DNA: TGTGCCAGCAGCCCGGAGGGGGGGACAGCTAATGAAAAACTGTTTTTT
CDR3: CASSPEGGTANEKLFF

V: TRBV13
size: -
length: 14
J: TRBJ2-1
D: -
DNA: TGTGCCAGCAGCTTTGGTGTTCCGTACAATGAGCAGTTCTTC
CDR3: CASSFGVPYNEQFF

V: TRBV11-2
size: many
length: 13
J: TRBJ2-5
D: TRBD1
DNA: TGTGCCAGCAGCACGACAGGGTGGGAGACCCAGTACTTC
CDR3: CASSTTGWETQYF

V: TRBV15
size: few
length: 17
J: TRBJ1-4
D: -
DNA: TGTGCCACCAGCAGATTAACAGGGTTCGGGGCTAATGAAAAACTGTTTTTT
CDR3: CATSRLTGFGANEKLFF

V: TRBV7-2
size: few
length: 14
J: TRBJ2-7
D: TRBD2
DNA: TGTGCCAGCAGCTTTACTAGCGGCGGGGGGGAGCAGTACTTC
CDR3: CASSFTSGGGEQYF

V: TRBV19
size: -
length: 15
J: TRBJ1-5
D: -
DNA: TGTGCCAGTAGTAGCGGGGCAGGGCTCAATCAGCCCCAGCATTTT
CDR3: CASSSGAGLNQPQHF

V: TRBV25-1
size: few
length: 14
J: TRBJ2-7
D: -
DNA: TGTGCCAGCAGTGCTTCCGGGACTCGTTACGAGCAGTACTTC
CDR3: CASSASGTRYEQYF

V: TRBV20-1
size: many
length: 16
J: TRBJ2-1
D: TRBD1
DNA: TGCAGTGCTAGAACTTCACGGACAGGGTCCTACAATGAGCAGTTCTTC
CDR3: CSARTSRTGSYNEQFF

V: TRBV3-1
size: few
length: 14
J: TRBJ2-1
D: -
DNA: TGTGCCAGCAGCCAACTAGAGGGGCACAATGAGCAGTTCTTC
CDR3: CASSQLEGHNEQFF

V: TRBV2
size: many
length: 14
J: TRBJ1-2
D: -
DNA: TGTGCCAGCACCCGAAACAGGGAAGGCAATGGCTACACCTTC
CDR3: CASTRNREGNGYTF